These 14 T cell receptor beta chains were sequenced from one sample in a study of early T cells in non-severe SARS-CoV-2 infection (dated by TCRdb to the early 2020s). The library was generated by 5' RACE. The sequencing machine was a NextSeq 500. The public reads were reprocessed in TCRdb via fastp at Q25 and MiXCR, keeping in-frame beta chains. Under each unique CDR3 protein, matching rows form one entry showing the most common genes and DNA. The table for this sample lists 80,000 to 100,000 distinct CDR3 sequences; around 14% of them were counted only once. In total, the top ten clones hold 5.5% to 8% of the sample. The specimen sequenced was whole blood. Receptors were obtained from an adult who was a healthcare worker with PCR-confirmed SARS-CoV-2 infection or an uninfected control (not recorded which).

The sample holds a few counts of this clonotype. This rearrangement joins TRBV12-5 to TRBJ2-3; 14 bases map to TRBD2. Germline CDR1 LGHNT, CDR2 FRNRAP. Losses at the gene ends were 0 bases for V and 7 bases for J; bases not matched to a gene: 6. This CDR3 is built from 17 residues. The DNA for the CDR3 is TGTGCTAGTGGTTTGGTCAGGGGGACTAGCGGGAGAAATACGCAGTATTTT. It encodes CASGLVRGTSGRNTQYF.

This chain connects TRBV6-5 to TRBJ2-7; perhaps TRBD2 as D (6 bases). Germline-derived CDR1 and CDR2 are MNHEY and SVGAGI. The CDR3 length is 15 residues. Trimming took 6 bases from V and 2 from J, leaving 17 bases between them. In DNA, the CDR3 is TGTGCCAGCAGAGTGGGGACTGCCAGTGCCTACGAGCAGTACTTC. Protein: CASRVGTASAYEQYF.

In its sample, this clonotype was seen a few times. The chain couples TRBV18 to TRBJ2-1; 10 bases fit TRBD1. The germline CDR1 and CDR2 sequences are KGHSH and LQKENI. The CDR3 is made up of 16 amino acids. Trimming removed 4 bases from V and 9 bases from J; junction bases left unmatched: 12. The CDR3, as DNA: TGTGCCAGCTCACTCTCCGGGACAGGGGATGTACGTGAGCAGTTCTTC. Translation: CASSLSGTGDVREQFF. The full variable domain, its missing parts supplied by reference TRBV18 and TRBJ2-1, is NAGVMQNPRHLVRRRGQEARLRCSPMKGHSHVYWYRQLPEEGLKFMVYLQKENIIDESGMPKERFSAEFPKEGPSILRIQQVVRGDSAAYFCASSLSGTGDVREQFFGPGTRLTVL.

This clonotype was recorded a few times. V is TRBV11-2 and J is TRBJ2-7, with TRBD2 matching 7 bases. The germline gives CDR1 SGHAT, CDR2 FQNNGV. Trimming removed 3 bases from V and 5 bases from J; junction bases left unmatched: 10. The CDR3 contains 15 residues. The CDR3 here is CASSFTSGTTNEQYF. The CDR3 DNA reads TGTGCCAGCAGCTTCACTTCCGGGACTACAAACGAGCAGTACTTC.

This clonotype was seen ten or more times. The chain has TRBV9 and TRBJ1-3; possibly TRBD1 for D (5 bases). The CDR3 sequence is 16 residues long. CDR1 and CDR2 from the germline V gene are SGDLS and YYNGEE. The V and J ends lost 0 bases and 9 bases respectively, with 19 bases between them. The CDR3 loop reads CASSVAGGTGQRTIYF. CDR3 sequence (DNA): TGTGCCAGCAGCGTAGCTGGGGGGACCGGTCAACGCACCATATATTTT.

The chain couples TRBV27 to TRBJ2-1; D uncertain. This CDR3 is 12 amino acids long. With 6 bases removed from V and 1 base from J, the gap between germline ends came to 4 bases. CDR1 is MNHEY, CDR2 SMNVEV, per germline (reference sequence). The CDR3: CASSPSYNEQFF. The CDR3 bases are TGTGCCAGCAGCCCTTCCTACAATGAGCAGTTCTTC.

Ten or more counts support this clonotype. In DNA, the CDR3 is TGCGCCAGCAGTGATTTTCTGGGCCCTGCGGGGGAAAAACTGTTTTTT. Protein sequence: CASSDFLGPAGEKLFF. The chain joins TRBV10-2 to TRBJ1-4; D ambiguous. This CDR3 is 16 amino acids long. Germline CDR1 reads WSHSY; CDR2 reads SAAADI. The germline V and J ends were trimmed by 3 bases and 8 bases, with 19 bases remaining between them.

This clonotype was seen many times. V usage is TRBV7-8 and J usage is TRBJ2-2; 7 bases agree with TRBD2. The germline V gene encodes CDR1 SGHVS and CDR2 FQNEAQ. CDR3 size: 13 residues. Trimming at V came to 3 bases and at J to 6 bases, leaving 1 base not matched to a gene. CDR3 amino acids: CASSFREAGELFF. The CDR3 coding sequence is TGTGCCAGCAGCTTTCGGGAGGCCGGGGAGCTGTTTTTT. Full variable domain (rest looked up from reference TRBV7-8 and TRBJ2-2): GAGVSQSPRYKVAKRGQDVALRCDPISGHVSLFWYQQALGQGPEFLTYFQNEAQLDKSGLPSDRFFAERPEGSVSTLKIQRTQQEDSAVYLCASSFREAGELFFGEGSRLTVL.

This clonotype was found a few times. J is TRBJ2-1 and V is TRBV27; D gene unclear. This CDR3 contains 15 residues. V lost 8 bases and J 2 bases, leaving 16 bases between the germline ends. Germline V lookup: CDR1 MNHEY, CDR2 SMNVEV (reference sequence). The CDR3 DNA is TGTGCCAGCGCTCCTCTCGGAGAAGCCTACAATGAGCAGTTCTTC. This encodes CASAPLGEAYNEQFF.

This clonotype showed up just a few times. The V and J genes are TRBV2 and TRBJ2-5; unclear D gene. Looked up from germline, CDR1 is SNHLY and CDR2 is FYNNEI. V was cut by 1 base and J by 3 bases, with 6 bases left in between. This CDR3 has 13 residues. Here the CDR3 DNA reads TGTGCCAGCAGTGAAGAGGCGGAAGAGACCCAGTACTTC. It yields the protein CASSEEAEETQYF.

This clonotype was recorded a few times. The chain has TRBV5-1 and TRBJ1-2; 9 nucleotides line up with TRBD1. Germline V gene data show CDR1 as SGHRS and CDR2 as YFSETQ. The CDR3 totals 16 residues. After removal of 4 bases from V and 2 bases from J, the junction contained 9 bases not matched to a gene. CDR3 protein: CASSPARDRVNYGYTF. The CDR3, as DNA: TGCGCCAGCAGCCCAGCCCGGGACAGGGTAAACTATGGCTACACCTTC. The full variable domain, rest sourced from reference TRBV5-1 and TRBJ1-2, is KAGVTQTPRYLIKTRGQQVTLSCSPISGHRSVSWYQQTPGQGLQFLFEYFSETQRNKGNFPGRFSGRQFSNSRSEMNVSTLELGDSALYLCASSPARDRVNYGYTFGSGTRLTVV.

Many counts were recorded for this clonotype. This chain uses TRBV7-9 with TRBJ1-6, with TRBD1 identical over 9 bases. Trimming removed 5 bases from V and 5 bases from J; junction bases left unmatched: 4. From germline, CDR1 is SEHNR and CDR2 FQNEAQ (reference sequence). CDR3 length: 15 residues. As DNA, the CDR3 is TGTGCCAGCAGCAACCGGGACAGGGATAATTCACCCCTCCACTTT. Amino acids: CASSNRDRDNSPLHF.

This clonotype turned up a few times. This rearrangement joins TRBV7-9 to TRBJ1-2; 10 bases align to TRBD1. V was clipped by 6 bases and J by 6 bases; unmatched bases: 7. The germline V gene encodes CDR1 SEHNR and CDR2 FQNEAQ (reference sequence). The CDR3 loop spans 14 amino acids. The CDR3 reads CASSQTGGANGYTF. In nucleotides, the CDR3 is TGTGCCAGCAGTCAGACAGGGGGCGCAAATGGCTACACCTTC. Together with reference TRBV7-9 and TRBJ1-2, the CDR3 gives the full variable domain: DTGVSQNPRHKITKRGQNVTFRCDPISEHNRLYWYRQTLGQGPEFLTYFQNEAQLEKSRLLSDRFSAERPKGSFSTLEIQRTEQGDSAMYLCASSQTGGANGYTFGSGTRLTVV.

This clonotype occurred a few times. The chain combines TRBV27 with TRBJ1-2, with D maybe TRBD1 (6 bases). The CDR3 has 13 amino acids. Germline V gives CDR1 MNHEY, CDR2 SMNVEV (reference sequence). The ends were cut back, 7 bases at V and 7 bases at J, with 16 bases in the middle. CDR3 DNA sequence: TGTGCCAGCATGGAACAGGGTGATCGTGGCTACACCTTC. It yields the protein CASMEQGDRGYTF.